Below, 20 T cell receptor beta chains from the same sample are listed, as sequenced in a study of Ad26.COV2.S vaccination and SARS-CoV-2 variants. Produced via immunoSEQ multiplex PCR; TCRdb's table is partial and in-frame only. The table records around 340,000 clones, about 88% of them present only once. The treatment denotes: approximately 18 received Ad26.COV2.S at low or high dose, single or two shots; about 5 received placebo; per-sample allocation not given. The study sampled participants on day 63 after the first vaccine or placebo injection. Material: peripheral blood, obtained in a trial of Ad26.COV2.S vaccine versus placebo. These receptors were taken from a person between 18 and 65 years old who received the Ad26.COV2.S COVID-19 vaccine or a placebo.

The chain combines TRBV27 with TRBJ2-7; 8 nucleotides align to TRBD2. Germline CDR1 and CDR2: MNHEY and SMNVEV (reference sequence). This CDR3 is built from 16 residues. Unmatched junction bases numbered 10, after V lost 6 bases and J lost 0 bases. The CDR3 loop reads CASRSWAGGSSYEQYF. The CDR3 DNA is TGTGCCAGCAGGAGTTGGGCGGGAGGAAGCTCCTACGAGCAGTACTTC.

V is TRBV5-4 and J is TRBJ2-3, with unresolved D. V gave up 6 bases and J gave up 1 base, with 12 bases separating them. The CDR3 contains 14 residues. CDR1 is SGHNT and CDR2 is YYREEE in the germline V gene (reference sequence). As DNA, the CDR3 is TGTGCCAGCACCGCCTACCGGGGCACAGATACGCAGTATTTT. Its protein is CASTAYRGTDTQYF. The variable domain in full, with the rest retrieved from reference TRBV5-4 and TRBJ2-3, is ETGVTQSPTHLIKTRGQQVTLRCSSQSGHNTVSWYQQALGQGPQFIFQYYREEENGRGNFPPRFSGLQFPNYSSELNVNALELDDSALYLCASTAYRGTDTQYFGPGTRLTVL.

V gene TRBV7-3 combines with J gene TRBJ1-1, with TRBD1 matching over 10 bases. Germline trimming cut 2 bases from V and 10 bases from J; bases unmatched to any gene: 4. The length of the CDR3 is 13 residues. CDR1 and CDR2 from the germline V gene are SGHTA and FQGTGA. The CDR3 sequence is CASSLDRGRVAFF. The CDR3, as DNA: TGTGCCAGCAGCTTAGACAGGGGGCGTGTAGCTTTCTTT.

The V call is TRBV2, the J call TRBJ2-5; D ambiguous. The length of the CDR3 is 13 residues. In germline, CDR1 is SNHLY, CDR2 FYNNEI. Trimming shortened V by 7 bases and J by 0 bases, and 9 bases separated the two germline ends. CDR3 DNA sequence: TGTGCCAGCATACGTGGGTACCAAGAGACCCAGTACTTC. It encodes CASIRGYQETQYF.

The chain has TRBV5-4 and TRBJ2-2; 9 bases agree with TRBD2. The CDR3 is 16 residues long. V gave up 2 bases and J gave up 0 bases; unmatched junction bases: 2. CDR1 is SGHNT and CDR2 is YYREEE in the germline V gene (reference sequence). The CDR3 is CASSFGLASNTGELFF. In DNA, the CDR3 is TGTGCCAGCAGCTTTGGACTAGCGTCGAACACCGGGGAGCTGTTTTTT.

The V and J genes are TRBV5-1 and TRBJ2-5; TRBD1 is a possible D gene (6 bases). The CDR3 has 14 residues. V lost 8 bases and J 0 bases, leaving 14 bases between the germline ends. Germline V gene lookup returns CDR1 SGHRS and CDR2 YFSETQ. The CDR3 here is CASQPGTHQETQYF. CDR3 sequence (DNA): TGCGCCAGTCAACCCGGGACACACCAAGAGACCCAGTACTTC.

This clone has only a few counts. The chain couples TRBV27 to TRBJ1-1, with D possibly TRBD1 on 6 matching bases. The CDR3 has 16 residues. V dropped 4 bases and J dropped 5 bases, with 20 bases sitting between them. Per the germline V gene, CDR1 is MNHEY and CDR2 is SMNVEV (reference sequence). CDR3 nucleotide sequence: TGTGCCAGCAGTTCCGTACCAGGGGCCGCGGGGACTGAAGCTTTCTTT. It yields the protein CASSSVPGAAGTEAFF.

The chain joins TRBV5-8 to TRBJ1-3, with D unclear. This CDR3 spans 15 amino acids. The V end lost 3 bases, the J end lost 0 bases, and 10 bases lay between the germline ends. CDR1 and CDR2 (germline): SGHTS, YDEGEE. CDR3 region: CASSSAGYSGNTIYF. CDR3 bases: TGTGCCAGCAGCTCGGCGGGGTACTCTGGAAACACCATATATTTT.

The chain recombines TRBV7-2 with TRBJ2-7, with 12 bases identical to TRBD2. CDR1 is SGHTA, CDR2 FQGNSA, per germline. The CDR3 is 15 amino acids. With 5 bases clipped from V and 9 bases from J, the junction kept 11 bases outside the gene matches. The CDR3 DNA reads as TGTGCCAGCAGCCAGGGGCTAGCGGGAGGGCCAGTGCAGTACTTC. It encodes CASSQGLAGGPVQYF.

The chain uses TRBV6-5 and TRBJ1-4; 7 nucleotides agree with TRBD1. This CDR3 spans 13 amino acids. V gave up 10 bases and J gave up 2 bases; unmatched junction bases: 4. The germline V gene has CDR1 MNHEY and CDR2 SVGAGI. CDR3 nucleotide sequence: TGTGCCACCCAGGGGGATACTAATGAAAAACTGTTTTTT. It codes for CATQGDTNEKLFF.

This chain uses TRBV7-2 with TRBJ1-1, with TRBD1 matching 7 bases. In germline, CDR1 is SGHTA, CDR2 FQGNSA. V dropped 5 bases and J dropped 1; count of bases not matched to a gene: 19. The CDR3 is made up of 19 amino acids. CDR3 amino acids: CASSPYRGQARGRNTEAFF. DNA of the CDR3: TGTGCCAGCAGCCCCTATCGTGGACAGGCCCGAGGGAGGAACACTGAAGCTTTCTTT. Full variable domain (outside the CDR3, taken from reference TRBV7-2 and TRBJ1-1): GAGVSQSPSNKVTEKGKDVELRCDPISGHTALYWYRQSLGQGLEFLIYFQGNSAPDKSGLPSDRFSAERTGGSVSTLTIQRTQQEDSAVYLCASSPYRGQARGRNTEAFFGQGTRLTVV.

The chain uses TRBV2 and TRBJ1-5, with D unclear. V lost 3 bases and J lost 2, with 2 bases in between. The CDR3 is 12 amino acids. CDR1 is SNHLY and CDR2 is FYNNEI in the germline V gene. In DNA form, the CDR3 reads TGTGCCAGCAGTGAGGGCAATCAGCCCCAGCATTTT. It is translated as CASSEGNQPQHF.

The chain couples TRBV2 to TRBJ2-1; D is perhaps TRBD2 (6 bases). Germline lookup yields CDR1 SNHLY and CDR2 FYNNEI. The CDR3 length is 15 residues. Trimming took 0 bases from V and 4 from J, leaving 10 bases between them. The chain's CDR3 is CASSEAGTPYNEQFF. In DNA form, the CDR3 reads TGTGCCAGCAGTGAAGCTGGGACTCCTTACAATGAGCAGTTCTTC.

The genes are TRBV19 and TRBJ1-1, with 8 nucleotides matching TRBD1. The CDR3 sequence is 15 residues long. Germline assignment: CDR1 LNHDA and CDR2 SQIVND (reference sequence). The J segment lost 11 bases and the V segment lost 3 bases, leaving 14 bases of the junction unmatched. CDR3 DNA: TGTGCCAGTAGTATTTCCGGGACAGGAATTTATGATGCTTTCTTT. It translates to CASSISGTGIYDAFF.

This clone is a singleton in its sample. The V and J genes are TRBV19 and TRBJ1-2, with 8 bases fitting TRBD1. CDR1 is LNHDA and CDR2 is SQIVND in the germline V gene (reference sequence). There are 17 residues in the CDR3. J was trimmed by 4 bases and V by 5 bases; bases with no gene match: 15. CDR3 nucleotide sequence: TGTGCCAGTAGTCTTGCCCAGGGGGCATTCTTCGCCTATGGCTACACCTTC. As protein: CASSLAQGAFFAYGYTF.

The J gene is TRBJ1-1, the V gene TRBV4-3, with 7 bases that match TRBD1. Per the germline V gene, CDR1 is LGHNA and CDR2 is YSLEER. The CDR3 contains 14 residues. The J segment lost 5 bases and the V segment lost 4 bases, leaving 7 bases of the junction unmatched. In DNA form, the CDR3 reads TGCGCCAGCAGCCGAAGGGGGCTTCAGACTGAAGCTTTCTTT. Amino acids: CASSRRGLQTEAFF.

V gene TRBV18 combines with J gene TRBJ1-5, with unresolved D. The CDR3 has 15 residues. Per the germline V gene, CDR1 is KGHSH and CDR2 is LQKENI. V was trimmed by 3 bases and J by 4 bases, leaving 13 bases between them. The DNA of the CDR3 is TGTGCCAGCTCACCCCAGAAAGTGAGAAATCAGCCCCAGCATTTT. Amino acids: CASSPQKVRNQPQHF. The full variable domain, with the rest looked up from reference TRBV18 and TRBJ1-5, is NAGVMQNPRHLVRRRGQEARLRCSPMKGHSHVYWYRQLPEEGLKFMVYLQKENIIDESGMPKERFSAEFPKEGPSILRIQQVVRGDSAAYFCASSPQKVRNQPQHFGDGTRLSIL.

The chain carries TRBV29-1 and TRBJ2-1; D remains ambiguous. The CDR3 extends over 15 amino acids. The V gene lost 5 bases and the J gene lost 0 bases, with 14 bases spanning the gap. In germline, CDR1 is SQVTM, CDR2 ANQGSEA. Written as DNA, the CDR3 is TGCAGCGTTTCAGTCCAGGCGAGCTCCTACAATGAGCAGTTCTTC. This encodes CSVSVQASSYNEQFF.

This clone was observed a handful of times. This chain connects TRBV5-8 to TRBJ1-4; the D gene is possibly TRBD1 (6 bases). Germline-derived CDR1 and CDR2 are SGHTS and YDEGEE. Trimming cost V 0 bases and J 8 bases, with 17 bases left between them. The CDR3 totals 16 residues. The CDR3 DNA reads TGTGCCAGCAGCTTGGGGCTACAGGGTCCCCAGGAAAAACTGTTTTTT. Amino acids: CASSLGLQGPQEKLFF.

The CDR3 region has the DNA TGTGCCAGCAGCTTAGCTACGGGGACGGCTTTCTTT. This translates into CASSLATGTAFF. The V gene is TRBV7-9, the J gene TRBJ1-1, with D perhaps TRBD1 (5 bases). Trimming removed 0 bases at V and 11 bases at J, with 10 bases between. The CDR3 contains 12 residues. Germline assignment: CDR1 SEHNR and CDR2 FQNEAQ (reference sequence).